These 10 T cell receptor beta chains share one sample of origin, sequenced in a study of cytomegalovirus exposure and HLA in healthy donors. A multiplex PCR was run with 60 Vbeta primers and 13 Jbeta primers. Sequenced by immunoSEQ multiplex PCR; TCRdb stores in-frame clones only, minus some. Found here are roughly 130,000 clones, approximately 80% of them singletons; the top ten hold around 3%. Input material: PBMCs. The origin of the receptors is a woman under 30 in good health and CMV-seropositive.

This clone came up a few times. The chain carries TRBV27 and TRBJ2-7, with a possible D match to TRBD1 (6 bases). CDR3 length: 15 amino acids. Looked up from germline, CDR1 is MNHEY and CDR2 is SMNVEV (reference sequence). V lost 2 bases and J 5 bases, leaving 16 bases between the germline ends. The CDR3 sequence: CASSLLQGGKDEQYF. CDR3 sequence (DNA): TGTGCCAGCAGTTTACTACAGGGTGGTAAGGACGAGCAGTACTTC.

The V gene is TRBV12-5, the J gene TRBJ2-7; 9 bases align to TRBD1. The germline V gene has CDR1 LGHNT and CDR2 FRNRAP. V lost 0 bases, J lost 7 bases, and 7 bases stayed unmatched. The CDR3 covers 15 residues. The CDR3 is CASGLVLGTGYEQYF. The DNA of the CDR3 is TGTGCTAGTGGTTTGGTACTGGGGACAGGGTATGAGCAGTACTTC. Drawing the rest from reference TRBV12-5 and TRBJ2-7, the complete variable domain is DARVTQTPRHKVTEMGQEVTMRCQPILGHNTVFWYRQTMMQGLELLAYFRNRAPLDDSGMPKDRFSAEMPDATLATLKIQPSEPRDSAVYFCASGLVLGTGYEQYFGPGTRLTVT.

This clone was seen a single time. The chain has TRBV27 and TRBJ2-2; D is unclear. The germline V gene encodes CDR1 MNHEY and CDR2 SMNVEV (reference sequence). The CDR3 contains 13 residues. Trimming took off 1 base at V and 5 bases at J, with 5 bases between the two ends. The CDR3 DNA follows: TGTGCCAGCAGTTTATTCAGGACCGGGGAGCTGTTTTTT. It codes for CASSLFRTGELFF.

The chain recombines TRBV7-9 with TRBJ2-3; 12 nucleotides agree with TRBD2. Germline V lookup: CDR1 SEHNR, CDR2 FQNEAQ (reference sequence). J lost 5 bases, V lost 5 bases, and 8 bases had no gene match. The CDR3 is made up of 16 amino acids. The CDR3 protein is CASSVGLAGRGDTQYF. The CDR3, as DNA: TGTGCCAGCAGCGTAGGACTAGCGGGGCGGGGAGATACGCAGTATTTT.

The genes are TRBV5-1 and TRBJ2-7; 11 bases are a match to TRBD2. Trimming cost V 0 bases and J 2 bases; bases outside gene matches: 7. Germline V gene data show CDR1 as SGHRS and CDR2 as YFSETQ. The CDR3 totals 17 residues. The CDR3 bases are TGCGCCAGCAGCTTGGATGGACCTAGCGGGGGGCCCTACGAGCAGTACTTC. It translates to CASSLDGPSGGPYEQYF.

The rearrangement uses TRBV5-1 and TRBJ2-5; TRBD2 matches 10 bases. The V segment lost 3 bases and the J segment 4 bases; nucleotides outside the gene matches: 6. The CDR3 length is 15 residues. Germline V gene sequence: CDR1 SGHRS, CDR2 YFSETQ. The CDR3 spells CASSYSGGKGETQYF. The CDR3 DNA is TGCGCCAGCAGCTATAGCGGGGGGAAAGGAGAGACCCAGTACTTC. The whole variable domain, filled in from reference TRBV5-1 and TRBJ2-5, reads KAGVTQTPRYLIKTRGQQVTLSCSPISGHRSVSWYQQTPGQGLQFLFEYFSETQRNKGNFPGRFSGRQFSNSRSEMNVSTLELGDSALYLCASSYSGGKGETQYFGPGTRLLVL.

The chain uses TRBV5-4 and TRBJ2-2, with TRBD2 identical over 9 bases. The CDR3 is 17 amino acids. Germline lookup yields CDR1 SGHNT and CDR2 YYREEE (reference sequence). Trimming took 3 bases from V and 4 from J; bases not matched to a gene: 10. CDR3 sequence reads: CASSSLGRGGPTGELFF. The CDR3 DNA sequence: TGTGCCAGCAGCTCCCTCGGGCGGGGGGGCCCCACCGGGGAGCTGTTTTTT.

This clone came up a few times. This chain uses TRBV6-5 with TRBJ2-2; 7 bases match TRBD1. CDR1 is MNHEY, CDR2 SVGAGI, per germline. V lost 0 bases, J lost 1 base, and 2 bases stayed unmatched. There are 16 residues in the CDR3. The CDR3, as DNA: TGTGCCAGCAGTTACTCGGGACAGTTGAACACCGGGGAGCTGTTTTTT. It yields the protein CASSYSGQLNTGELFF.

The chain couples TRBV6-5 to TRBJ1-1; unclear D gene. V was pared by 5 bases and J by 11 bases, with 12 bases between. This CDR3 contains 11 residues. Germline CDR1 and CDR2: MNHEY and SVGAGI. In nucleotides, the CDR3 is TGTGCCAGCAGTGAGTTCGGAGACGCTTTCTTT. Translation gives CASSEFGDAFF.

The chain is built from TRBV28 and TRBJ2-3; D is perhaps TRBD2 (6 bases). The length of the CDR3 is 15 residues. CDR1 and CDR2 from the germline V gene are MDHEN and SYDVKM. With 7 bases removed from V and 5 bases from J, the gap between germline ends came to 19 bases. CDR3 in DNA: TGTGCCAGCACCACAGGACTCGGGGGTAGAGATACGCAGTATTTT. Protein product: CASTTGLGGRDTQYF. The complete variable domain, with remaining parts taken from reference TRBV28 and TRBJ2-3, reads DVKVTQSSRYLVKRTGEKVFLECVQDMDHENMFWYRQDPGLGLRLIYFSYDVKMKEKGDIPEGYSVSREKKERFSLILESASTNQTSMYLCASTTGLGGRDTQYFGPGTRLTVL.